The 18 T cell receptor beta chains listed next were all sequenced from one sample in a study of CD8+ T cells in alopecia areata. Treatment described: oral pan-JAK inhibitor, 5-10 mg twice daily. It was cDNA, reverse transcribed from extracted RNA, that served as the sequencing template. Assay used: immunoSEQ multiplex PCR; TCRdb lists only in-frame clones, some missing. The sample holds 87,000 or so clones, approximately 70% seen once. This material consisted of CD8+ T cells sorted from blood, taken around week 44, from a patient treated with tofacitinib. The origin of the receptors is a human donor with alopecia areata.

This clone was counted only a few times. V gene TRBV5-6 combines with J gene TRBJ1-1; the D gene is possibly TRBD1 (5 bases). CDR1 and CDR2 from the germline V gene are SGHDT and YYEEEE. The ends were cut back, 1 base at V and 5 bases at J, with 9 bases in the middle. This CDR3 spans 13 amino acids. CDR3 sequence: CASSLKGLTEAFF. DNA of the CDR3: TGTGCCAGCAGCTTGAAGGGGCTAACTGAAGCTTTCTTT.

This rearrangement joins TRBV30 to TRBJ2-1, with 9 nucleotides matching TRBD1. Per germline, CDR1 GTSNPN and CDR2 SVGIG (reference sequence). The CDR3 spans 15 residues. The ends lost 2 bases at V and 2 bases at J; junction bases unmatched: 4. CDR3 residues: CAWSTGGRTYNEQFF. The CDR3 bases are TGTGCCTGGAGTACAGGGGGCCGCACCTACAATGAGCAGTTCTTC.

The chain's CDR3 is CSVGSGRGDEQFF. DNA of the CDR3: TGCAGCGTTGGTTCGGGACGGGGGGATGAGCAGTTCTTC. This chain links TRBV29-1 with TRBJ2-1; 7 bases fit TRBD2. The CDR3 is 13 amino acids. The J segment lost 8 bases and the V segment lost 4 bases, leaving 8 bases of the junction unmatched. Germline values: CDR1 SQVTM, CDR2 ANQGSEA.

The chain is built from TRBV7-2 and TRBJ2-1; D unresolved. Germline CDR1 SGHTA, CDR2 FQGNSA. V was clipped by 1 base and J by 6 bases, with 4 bases between them. The CDR3 consists of 12 residues. The CDR3 reads CASSLGFNEQFF. CDR3 DNA: TGTGCCAGCAGCTTAGGTTTCAATGAGCAGTTCTTC. The variable domain in full, with the rest retrieved from reference TRBV7-2 and TRBJ2-1, is GAGVSQSPSNKVTEKGKDVELRCDPISGHTALYWYRQSLGQGLEFLIYFQGNSAPDKSGLPSDRFSAERTGGSVSTLTIQRTQQEDSAVYLCASSLGFNEQFFGPGTRLTVL.

Only a few counts were recorded for this clone. The chain has TRBV6-5 and TRBJ2-7; the match to TRBD2 covers 8 bases. Germline V lookup: CDR1 MNHEY, CDR2 SVGAGI. This CDR3 spans 16 amino acids. V was pared by 0 bases and J by 0 bases, with 4 bases of the junction left unmatched. The CDR3 protein is CASSYSGLAGSYEQYF. In DNA, the CDR3 is TGTGCCAGCAGTTACTCAGGGCTAGCGGGCTCCTACGAGCAGTACTTC.

The chain carries TRBV4-3 and TRBJ1-1, with TRBD1 identical over 7 bases. Germline V gives CDR1 LGHNA, CDR2 YSLEER. The CDR3 is 14 residues long. The V segment lost 0 bases and the J segment 6 bases; nucleotides outside the gene matches: 4. CDR3 loop: CASSQDRGRPEAFF. The CDR3 nucleotides are TGCGCCAGCAGCCAAGATAGGGGGCGGCCTGAAGCTTTCTTT.

The chain recombines TRBV14 with TRBJ1-1; no definite D call. The V and J ends lost 0 bases and 6 bases respectively, with 14 bases between them. The CDR3 is made up of 15 amino acids. The germline V gene has CDR1 SGHDN and CDR2 FVKESK. The CDR3 reads CASSQDPGPLAEAFF. The CDR3 nucleotides are TGTGCCAGCAGCCAAGATCCCGGCCCCCTGGCTGAAGCTTTCTTT.

The chain recombines TRBV4-3 with TRBJ2-7; 10 nucleotides agree with TRBD1. The ends lost 1 base at V and 3 bases at J; junction bases unmatched: 3. There are 15 residues in the CDR3. The germline V gene encodes CDR1 LGHNA and CDR2 YSLEER. The DNA for the CDR3 is TGCGCCAGCAGCCAAGGGACAGGGGGACTCTACGAGCAGTACTTC. Residues: CASSQGTGGLYEQYF.

The genes are TRBV12-5 and TRBJ2-5; D may be TRBD1 or TRBD2 (5 bases each). Trimming took off 6 bases at V and 5 bases at J, with 13 bases between the two ends. Germline CDR1 and CDR2: LGHNT and FRNRAP. CDR3 length: 13 amino acids. DNA of the CDR3: TGTGCTAGTGGCCAAGGGGACGGGGAGACCCAGTACTTC. Amino acids: CASGQGDGETQYF.

The chain is built from TRBV7-2 and TRBJ2-1, with 9 nucleotides matching TRBD2. The CDR3 has 17 residues. Germline loops: CDR1 SGHTA, CDR2 FQGNSA. V shed 4 bases and J 3 bases; nucleotides not matched to a gene: 10. Here the CDR3 DNA reads TGTGCCAGCAGCTCCGAATTTAGCGGGGGTCACTACAATGAGCAGTTCTTC. Translating it yields CASSSEFSGGHYNEQFF.

This rearrangement joins TRBV6-4 to TRBJ2-3, with D uncertain. Germline CDR1 and CDR2: MRHNA and SNTAGT. V shed 2 bases and J shed 8 bases, with 8 bases lying between them. The CDR3 has 12 residues. The CDR3 loop is CASSDPPGTQYF. The DNA for the CDR3 is TGTGCCAGCAGTGACCCCCCGGGTACGCAGTATTTT.

The chain has TRBV29-1 and TRBJ2-7, with D possibly being TRBD1 (5 bases). Germline-derived CDR1 and CDR2 are SQVTM and ANQGSEA. The CDR3 totals 13 residues. The V end lost 6 bases, the J end lost 0 bases, and 12 bases lay between the germline ends. CDR3 DNA: TGCAGCGTCACTGGACAAGCCTCCTACGAGCAGTACTTC. Translation gives CSVTGQASYEQYF.

The chain employs TRBV21-1 and TRBJ2-1; TRBD2 was called by the table and not checked on the DNA. TRBV21-1 is designated a pseudogene. This CDR3 is built from 17 residues. Written as DNA, the CDR3 is TGTGCCAGCAGGTCATGCGTACTACACCATTCCGACAATGAGCAGTTCTTC. The encoded protein is CASRSCVLHHSDNEQFF.

The chain recombines TRBV14 with TRBJ1-2, with D unclear. V was cut by 4 bases and J by 3 bases, with 9 bases left in between. This CDR3 is 13 amino acids long. Germline V lookup: CDR1 SGHDN, CDR2 FVKESK. The DNA of the CDR3 is TGTGCCAGCAGCCTTATCACGGACTATGGCTACACCTTC. Encoded protein: CASSLITDYGYTF. The variable domain in full, with the rest retrieved from reference TRBV14 and TRBJ1-2, is EAGVTQFPSHSVIEKGQTVTLRCDPISGHDNLYWYRRVMGKEIKFLLHFVKESKQDESGMPNNRFLAERTGGTYSTLKVQPAELEDSGVYFCASSLITDYGYTFGSGTRLTVV.

The chain recombines TRBV5-1 with TRBJ1-2; D is uncertain. Trimming shortened V by 0 bases and J by 1 base, and 10 bases separated the two germline ends. From germline, CDR1 is SGHRS and CDR2 YFSETQ. CDR3 size: 15 residues. The CDR3 coding sequence is TGCGCCAGCAGCTTGGCTGGGGAGGTTAACTATGGCTACACCTTC. Its protein product is CASSLAGEVNYGYTF.

This clone was detected once. V and J are TRBV6-6 and TRBJ2-7; D unresolved. V lost 6 bases, J lost 2 bases, and 11 bases lay in between. Germline V CDR1 and CDR2: MNHNY, SVGAGI (reference sequence). The CDR3 runs 13 residues. CDR3 nucleotide sequence: TGTGCCAGCAGCCCTCGGCGGACCTACGAGCAGTACTTC. Translated, it gives CASSPRRTYEQYF.

The chain recombines TRBV7-8 with TRBJ1-6, with a possible D match to TRBD1 (5 bases). The CDR3 is 14 residues long. The germline gives CDR1 SGHVS, CDR2 FQNEAQ. V was shortened by 10 bases and J by 4 bases, with 14 bases between the two germline ends. Written as DNA, the CDR3 is TGTGCCACCAAAGGGGAGGGGTATAATTCACCCCTCCACTTT. Its translation: CATKGEGYNSPLHF.

V and J are TRBV7-9 and TRBJ2-7; weak D call: TRBD2 (6 bases). Germline loops: CDR1 SEHNR, CDR2 FQNEAQ (reference sequence). V lost 4 bases, J lost 1 base, and 11 bases lay in between. The CDR3 has 14 residues. The CDR3 loop is CASSSGTRSYEQYF. The CDR3 DNA reads TGTGCCAGCAGCTCAGGGACTCGTTCCTACGAGCAGTACTTC. Full variable domain (rest looked up from reference TRBV7-9 and TRBJ2-7): DTGVSQNPRHKITKRGQNVTFRCDPISEHNRLYWYRQTLGQGPEFLTYFQNEAQLEKSRLLSDRFSAERPKGSFSTLEIQRTEQGDSAMYLCASSSGTRSYEQYFGPGTRLTVT.